This TCR beta chain was identified during a study of brain metastases from non-small cell lung cancer. Study-wide results and caveats: Expanded T-cell clones appeared in 50% to 80% of brain metastases over primaries. Paired brain metastases and primary tumors largely shared TCR repertoires. T-cell infiltration was lower in brain metastases than primaries (P < 0.001).

The germline CDR1 and CDR2 sequences are MNHEY and SMNVEV (reference sequence). The V and J ends lost 4 bases and 5 bases respectively, with 21 bases between them. The CDR3 contains 17 residues. The protocol was immunoSEQ multiplex PCR, while the TCRdb copy is restricted to in-frame clones and leaves out a portion. Here the sample spans some 7,700 clones, around four fifths being singletons. Notes on this clone: The antigen remains unidentified.

Sample: primary lung tumor tissue. The chain links TRBV27 to TRBJ2-1, with D tentatively TRBD1 (5 bases). The source is a donor at least 40 years old with non-small cell lung cancer. CDR3 bases: TGTGCCAGCAGTTCTCCCATCAGGGAAAGTAGGCACAATGAGCAGTTCTTC. Its protein is CASSSPIRESRHNEQFF.